This entry is about one T cell receptor (beta chain). The data stem from a study of cytomegalovirus exposure and HLA in healthy donors. Only in-frame clones appear in the TCRdb table, and some are missing; sequencing was by immunoSEQ multiplex PCR. The repertoire holds 120,000 or so clones, roughly nine tenths seen once, with 1.5% to 2% in the top ten. V lost 3 bases to trimming and J lost 0 bases, with 17 bases between them. Germline loops: CDR1 LNHDA, CDR2 SQIVND (reference sequence). The CDR3 is 17 amino acids. The V call is TRBV19, the J call TRBJ1-1; D is undetermined. This clonotype originated in a woman under 30 in good health and CMV-seronegative. The sequencing sample was made of PBMCs. CDR3 nucleotides: TGTGCCAGTAGTATTGGATTTCTTAGAGACATGAACACTGAAGCTTTCTTT. As protein: CASSIGFLRDMNTEAFF.